The 15 T cell receptor beta chains below all came from one sample that was sequenced in a study of CD8 T cell repertoires and HIV-1 epitope variants. Their recognized antigens are unknown. This table comes from immunoSEQ multiplex PCR, and its TCRdb copy is limited to in-frame clones, with some not included. Of thousands of clones listed, about 70% are singletons. The specimen sequenced was cultured CD8+ T cells derived from PBMCs. Every receptor here comes from a male donor with HIV.

This rearrangement joins TRBV5-4 to TRBJ2-7, with D perhaps being TRBD1 or TRBD2 (5 bases each). Trimming shortened V by 0 bases and J by 5 bases, and 15 bases separated the two germline ends. This CDR3 has 15 amino acids. Germline V lookup: CDR1 SGHNT, CDR2 YYREEE (reference sequence). Here the CDR3 reads CASSLEGPRGHEQYF. CDR3 coding DNA: TGTGCCAGCAGCTTGGAGGGACCACGAGGACACGAGCAGTACTTC. Using reference TRBV5-4 and TRBJ2-7 for the parts outside the CDR3, the full variable domain is ETGVTQSPTHLIKTRGQQVTLRCSSQSGHNTVSWYQQALGQGPQFIFQYYREEENGRGNFPPRFSGLQFPNYSSELNVNALELDDSALYLCASSLEGPRGHEQYFGPGTRLTVT.

V and J are TRBV19 and TRBJ2-1, with TRBD2 identical over 8 bases. This CDR3 has 13 amino acids. Germline assignment: CDR1 LNHDA and CDR2 SQIVND (reference sequence). V lost 5 bases and J lost 6; bases outside the gene matches: 3. For the CDR3, the DNA is TGTGCCAGTAGTTCAGGACTAGCCAATGAGCAGTTCTTC. It is translated as CASSSGLANEQFF.

The rearrangement joins TRBV7-3 to TRBJ2-7; perhaps TRBD2 as D (6 bases). The CDR3 is 14 residues long. Trimming shortened V by 5 bases and J by 3 bases, and 14 bases separated the two germline ends. Germline CDR1 SGHTA, CDR2 FQGTGA. The CDR3 sequence: CASSPRAGHYEQYF. The CDR3 DNA is TGTGCCAGCAGCCCAAGGGCGGGGCACTACGAGCAGTACTTC.

The chain has TRBV7-2 and TRBJ2-7, with D possibly TRBD1 on 5 matching bases. CDR1 and CDR2 from the germline V gene are SGHTA and FQGNSA. V was pared by 5 bases and J by 3 bases, with 11 bases between. The CDR3 is made up of 13 amino acids. The CDR3 region is CASSLDSYYEQYF. In DNA, the CDR3 is TGTGCCAGCAGCCTAGACAGTTACTACGAGCAGTACTTC.

The J gene is TRBJ2-5, the V gene TRBV25-1; the match to TRBD1 covers 8 bases. V was pared by 2 bases and J by 5 bases, with 10 bases of the junction left unmatched. This CDR3 comprises 16 residues. Germline values: CDR1 MGHDK, CDR2 SYGVNS. CDR3 protein: CASSERTGTEEETQYF. The CDR3 DNA sequence: TGTGCCAGCAGTGAACGGACAGGGACGGAGGAGGAGACCCAGTACTTC.

The rearrangement uses TRBV18 and TRBJ1-5; 11 bases line up with TRBD1. CDR3 length: 15 residues. V lost 6 bases to trimming and J lost 6 bases; unmatched junction nucleotides: 7. The germline CDR1 and CDR2 sequences are KGHSH and LQKENI. The CDR3 protein is CASSRGQGEGQPQHF. CDR3 coding DNA: TGTGCCAGCTCCCGGGGACAGGGGGAAGGTCAGCCCCAGCATTTT. Full variable domain (missing parts from reference TRBV18 and TRBJ1-5): NAGVMQNPRHLVRRRGQEARLRCSPMKGHSHVYWYRQLPEEGLKFMVYLQKENIIDESGMPKERFSAEFPKEGPSILRIQQVVRGDSAAYFCASSRGQGEGQPQHFGDGTRLSIL.

The V and J genes are TRBV6-9 and TRBJ2-7; D remains ambiguous. The CDR3 is made up of 11 amino acids. Trimming cost V 3 bases and J 7 bases, with 7 bases left between them. CDR1 and CDR2 from the germline V gene are MNHGY and SVAAGI. The CDR3 spells CASSYPREQYF. The CDR3 DNA follows: TGTGCCAGCAGTTACCCCAGGGAGCAGTACTTC.

The chain has TRBV2 and TRBJ2-7; 8 positions match TRBD1. The junction had 1 base not matched to a gene; V was cut back by 1 base and J by 2 bases. Germline assignment: CDR1 SNHLY and CDR2 FYNNEI. The CDR3 consists of 14 residues. The CDR3: CASSEGTGTYEQYF. CDR3 DNA sequence: TGTGCCAGCAGTGAAGGGACAGGGACCTACGAGCAGTACTTC.

The chain has TRBV27 and TRBJ2-1; weak D call: TRBD1 (6 bases). V gave up 3 bases and J gave up 5 bases, with 11 bases separating them. Germline values: CDR1 MNHEY, CDR2 SMNVEV (reference sequence). This CDR3 has 14 residues. The CDR3 DNA reads as TGTGCCAGCAGTTTCCTACAGGGAAACAATGAGCAGTTCTTC. It yields the protein CASSFLQGNNEQFF.

This clone has only one observation. The V call is TRBV9, the J call TRBJ2-3; TRBD2 agrees at 7 bases. V shed 3 bases, J shed 3 bases, and the junction held 4 bases outside the gene matches. This CDR3 contains 14 residues. Germline-derived CDR1 and CDR2 are SGDLS and YYNGEE. The DNA of the CDR3 is TGTGCCAGCAGCGCCCCGGGGGGAACAGATACGCAGTATTTT. It is translated as CASSAPGGTDTQYF.

Worth noting for this clone: A much larger clone differs by one base, so this may be a read error. The sample has other DNA sequences that encode this CDR3 too. The genes are TRBV29-1 and TRBJ2-3; the D is unclear. Trimming removed 7 bases from V and 2 bases from J, with 16 bases in between. The germline V gene has CDR1 SQVTM and CDR2 ANQGSEA. This CDR3 is 14 amino acids long. This CDR3 is CSAAGTESTDTQYF. The CDR3 nucleotides are TGCAGCGCGGCAGGCACCGAGTCCACAGATACGCAGTATTTT.

The chain uses TRBV7-8 and TRBJ2-5; 11 bases align to TRBD2. After removal of 5 bases from V and 1 base from J, the junction contained 9 bases not matched to a gene. This CDR3 spans 17 amino acids. The V gene's germline CDR1 is SGHVS and CDR2 FQNEAQ. DNA for the CDR3: TGTGCCAGCAGCCCTAGCGGTGGACTAGCGGGCCAAGAGACCCAGTACTTC. This sequence encodes CASSPSGGLAGQETQYF.

The rearrangement links TRBV27 to TRBJ2-1, with D possibly called TRBD1 or TRBD2 (5 bases each). The CDR3 runs 15 residues. V was pared by 0 bases and J by 7 bases, with 13 bases between. From germline, CDR1 is MNHEY and CDR2 SMNVEV (reference sequence). This CDR3 reads CASSLSWGFNNEQFF. CDR3 nucleotides: TGTGCCAGCAGTTTATCCTGGGGGTTTAATAATGAGCAGTTCTTC.

This clone was observed a few times. The chain uses TRBV29-1 and TRBJ2-3; 7 bases fit TRBD1. V shed 5 bases, J shed 0 bases, and the junction held 2 bases outside the gene matches. The CDR3 has 13 amino acids. Germline V gene lookup returns CDR1 SQVTM and CDR2 ANQGSEA. As DNA, the CDR3 is TGCAGCGTTCTACAGGGGAGCACAGATACGCAGTATTTT. Protein product: CSVLQGSTDTQYF.

The chain has TRBV5-5 and TRBJ1-1; D not resolved. The CDR3 contains 13 residues. V was cut by 0 bases and J by 2 bases, with 5 bases left in between. The germline V gene encodes CDR1 SGHKS and CDR2 YYEKEE (reference sequence). The CDR3 protein is CASSLGSNTEAFF. CDR3 in DNA: TGTGCCAGCAGCTTGGGATCTAACACTGAAGCTTTCTTT. Together with reference TRBV5-5 and TRBJ1-1, the CDR3 gives the full variable domain: DAGVTQSPTHLIKTRGQQVTLRCSPISGHKSVSWYQQVLGQGPQFIFQYYEKEERGRGNFPDRFSARQFPNYSSELNVNALLLGDSALYLCASSLGSNTEAFFGQGTRLTVV.